Listed here are 4 T cell receptor beta chains from one sample, sequenced in a study of blood T cells in healthy people across ages (dated by TCRdb to the mid-2010s). Library generation was performed with 5' RACE. Sequenced on an Illumina HiSeq 2500. A second PCR of about 7 to 12 cycles was run with a J-beta primer mix and a sample-barcoded 5' primer. TCRdb handled the public reads itself, with Q25 trimming in fastp and clone calling in MiXCR, and kept productive beta chains. Rows merge per CDR3 protein into single entries with the most common DNA and genes. Recorded for this sample are about a million distinct CDR3 sequences; around 46% of them occurred a single time. Around an eighth of the sample comes from the top ten. The sequenced sample was blood. These TCRs come from a man younger than 40 in good health.

The table lists this clonotype with a few counts. This chain uses TRBV25-1 with TRBJ1-1, with 7 nucleotides matching TRBD1. J gave up 5 bases and V 6 bases, and 15 bases lay outside the gene matches. The CDR3 runs to 16 residues. Looked up from germline, CDR1 is MGHDK and CDR2 is SYGVNS. The CDR3 DNA sequence: TGTGCCAGCAGCTCGGGACAGATAATAAAGGGGACTGAAGCTTTCTTT. This translates into CASSSGQIIKGTEAFF. Variable domain in full (rest from reference TRBV25-1 and TRBJ1-1): EADIYQTPRYLVIGTGKKITLECSQTMGHDKMYWYQQDPGMELHLIHYSYGVNSTEKGDLSSESTVSRIRTEHFPLTLESARPSHTSQYLCASSSGQIIKGTEAFFGQGTRLTVV.

CDR3 nucleotide sequence: TGTGCCATCAGTGACAGGGGAGTCTCTGGGGCCAACGTCCTGACTTTC. Translating gives CAISDRGVSGANVLTF. The rearrangement joins TRBV10-3 to TRBJ2-6; maybe TRBD1 (6 bases). This CDR3 spans 16 amino acids. Germline V gene data show CDR1 as ENHRY and CDR2 as SYGVKD. V lost 3 bases, J lost 0 bases, and 9 bases lay in between.

This clonotype was detected only a few times. The CDR3 coding sequence is TGCAGCGTTGAAGGGTCGGAAGCTGGCTACACCTTC. Translation: CSVEGSEAGYTF. The chain recombines TRBV29-1 with TRBJ1-2, with D uncertain. Germline CDR1 and CDR2: SQVTM and ANQGSEA. This CDR3 region has 12 residues. Between the trimmed V and J ends, which lost 1 base and 7 bases, there was a span of 10 bases. Variable domain in full (rest from reference TRBV29-1 and TRBJ1-2): SAVISQKPSRDICQRGTSLTIQCQVDSQVTMMFWYRQQPGQSLTLIATANQGSEATYESGFVIDKFPISRPNLTFSTLTVSNMSPEDSSIYLCSVEGSEAGYTFGSGTRLTVV.

This chain connects TRBV7-3 to TRBJ1-1, with D possibly being TRBD1 (5 bases). Trimming removed 4 bases from V and 8 bases from J, with 11 bases in between. The CDR3 is made up of 12 amino acids. Germline V gene data show CDR1 as SGHTA and CDR2 as FQGTGA. The CDR3 DNA is TGTGCCAGCAGCTCCGGGACGGAAGAAGCTTTCTTT. Its translation: CASSSGTEEAFF.